The rows below give T cell receptor beta chains drawn from one sample of a study of cytomegalovirus exposure and HLA in healthy donors. Sequenced by immunoSEQ multiplex PCR; TCRdb stores in-frame clones only, minus some. The data show 95,000 to 130,000 clones, 65% seen once. The specimen was PBMCs. These receptors originate from a woman aged 40 to 50 in good health and CMV-seropositive. Each CDR3 is given with its conserved first and last residue. D genes are given only for firm matches. Size values are once, few and many counts, or a class for expanded clones, and some rows have none.

CDR3 protein: CASRLRGEQYF
CDR3 DNA: TGTGCCAGCAGACTCCGGGGCGAGCAGTACTTC
V gene: TRBV2
clone size: -
J gene: TRBJ2-7
D gene: -

CDR3 protein: CASALDRGATNEKLFF
CDR3 DNA: TGTGCTAGTGCCTTAGACAGGGGGGCAACTAATGAAAAACTGTTTTTT
V gene: TRBV12-5
clone size: -
J gene: TRBJ1-4
D gene: TRBD1

CDR3 protein: CASSSHGGGSGTEAFF
CDR3 DNA: TGTGCCAGCAGTTCCCACGGGGGGGGGTCGGGCACTGAAGCTTTCTTT
V gene: TRBV27
clone size: -
J gene: TRBJ1-1
D gene: -

CDR3 protein: CASAPRVGTDTQYF
CDR3 DNA: TGTGCCAGCGCCCCGCGGGTAGGCACAGATACGCAGTATTTT
V gene: TRBV28
clone size: once
J gene: TRBJ2-3
D gene: -

CDR3 protein: CASSGRQGGTDTQYF
CDR3 DNA: TGCGCCAGCAGCGGTAGACAGGGGGGGACAGATACGCAGTATTTT
V gene: TRBV4-3
clone size: -
J gene: TRBJ2-3
D gene: TRBD1

CDR3 protein: CASSRLLRGPQHF
CDR3 DNA: TGCGCCAGCAGCCGATTATTAAGGGGGCCCCAGCATTTT
V gene: TRBV4-1
clone size: -
J gene: TRBJ1-5
D gene: -

CDR3 protein: CASSVATGGHYEQYF
CDR3 DNA: TGTGCCAGCAGCGTAGCTACAGGGGGCCACTACGAGCAGTACTTC
V gene: TRBV9
clone size: -
J gene: TRBJ2-7
D gene: TRBD1

CDR3 protein: CASSLSYLLASENTDTQYF
CDR3 DNA: TGTGCCAGCAGTTTATCCTACCTACTCGCTAGCGAGAACACAGATACGCAGTATTTT
V gene: TRBV27
clone size: -
J gene: TRBJ2-3
D gene: -

CDR3 protein: CASSQDPRGLHEQYF
CDR3 DNA: TGCGCCAGCAGCCAAGATCCACGGGGTCTCCACGAGCAGTACTTC
V gene: TRBV4-3
clone size: -
J gene: TRBJ2-7
D gene: -

CDR3 protein: CASSLPGQGLNEKLFF
CDR3 DNA: TGTGCCAGCAGTTTACCGGGACAGGGTTTAAATGAAAAACTGTTTTTT
V gene: TRBV28
clone size: -
J gene: TRBJ1-4
D gene: TRBD1

CDR3 protein: CASSEGVRVRWYIPRNTIYF
CDR3 DNA: TGTGCCAGCAGCGAAGGAGTACGGGTTCGTTGGTATATCCCTCGAAACACCATATATTTT
V gene: TRBV21-1
clone size: -
J gene: TRBJ1-3
D gene: -

CDR3 protein: CASSLFPLLSGGTGELFF
CDR3 DNA: TGTGCCAGCAGCTTATTCCCCCTCTTGTCCGGGGGCACCGGGGAGCTGTTTTTT
V gene: TRBV7-2
clone size: few
J gene: TRBJ2-2
D gene: -

CDR3 protein: CASSYSTGGETEAFF
CDR3 DNA: TGTGCCAGCAGTTACTCGACGGGAGGGGAAACTGAAGCTTTCTTT
V gene: TRBV6-5
clone size: -
J gene: TRBJ1-1
D gene: -

CDR3 protein: CASSALAATNNEQFF
CDR3 DNA: TGTGCCAGCAGCGCACTGGCGGCTACCAACAATGAGCAGTTCTTC
V gene: TRBV9
clone size: -
J gene: TRBJ2-1
D gene: -

CDR3 protein: CASSLRGLRNTIYF
CDR3 DNA: TGTGCCAGCAGCCTAAGGGGGCTACGGAACACCATATATTTT
V gene: TRBV28
clone size: -
J gene: TRBJ1-3
D gene: TRBD1

CDR3 protein: CASSQDPNGEGDTEAFF
CDR3 DNA: TGCGCCAGCAGCCAAGATCCGAACGGGGAGGGGGACACTGAAGCTTTCTTT
V gene: TRBV4-1
clone size: once
J gene: TRBJ1-1
D gene: -

CDR3 protein: CASSPGQKETQYF
CDR3 DNA: TGTGCCAGCAGCCCCGGACAGAAAGAGACCCAGTACTTC
V gene: TRBV4-2
clone size: -
J gene: TRBJ2-5
D gene: -

CDR3 protein: CASSQDRGSNEQFF
CDR3 DNA: TGCGCCAGCAGCCAAGATCGTGGCAGCAATGAGCAGTTCTTC
V gene: TRBV4-3
clone size: -
J gene: TRBJ2-1
D gene: -

CDR3 protein: CSVGRGLGQGVRYTF
CDR3 DNA: TGCAGCGTTGGTCGGGGCTTGGGACAGGGTGTTCGCTACACCTTC
V gene: TRBV29-1
clone size: few
J gene: TRBJ1-2
D gene: TRBD1

CDR3 protein: CASRSSGGALAETQYF
CDR3 DNA: TGTGCCAGCCGCTCCTCGGGGGGGGCACTGGCAGAGACCCAGTACTTC
V gene: TRBV2
clone size: -
J gene: TRBJ2-5
D gene: TRBD2

CDR3 protein: CASTWTVSYNEQFF
CDR3 DNA: TGTGCCAGTACCTGGACAGTTTCCTACAATGAGCAGTTCTTC
V gene: TRBV19
clone size: -
J gene: TRBJ2-1
D gene: -

CDR3 protein: CASSPGQHTGELFF
CDR3 DNA: TGTGCCAGCTCGCCGGGACAGCACACCGGGGAGCTGTTTTTT
V gene: TRBV18
clone size: -
J gene: TRBJ2-2
D gene: TRBD1

CDR3 protein: CASSQGTAHYEQYF
CDR3 DNA: TGCGCCAGCAGCCAAGGGACAGCTCATTACGAGCAGTACTTC
V gene: TRBV4-3
clone size: -
J gene: TRBJ2-7
D gene: -

CDR3 protein: CASSQDQGAGANVLTF
CDR3 DNA: TGTGCCAGCAGCCAAGATCAGGGGGCTGGGGCCAACGTCCTGACTTTC
V gene: TRBV4-2
clone size: few
J gene: TRBJ2-6
D gene: TRBD1

CDR3 protein: CASSFTRYRVGYTF
CDR3 DNA: TGTGCCAGCAGTTTCACTCGCTACAGGGTTGGCTACACCTTC
V gene: TRBV27
clone size: -
J gene: TRBJ1-2
D gene: -

CDR3 protein: CSVGTAPTNEKLFF
CDR3 DNA: TGCAGCGTTGGGACAGCTCCAACTAATGAAAAACTGTTTTTT
V gene: TRBV29-1
clone size: few
J gene: TRBJ1-4
D gene: -

CDR3 protein: CASSPLLLTDTQYF
CDR3 DNA: TGTGCCAGCAGCCCCCTACTACTCACAGATACGCAGTATTTT
V gene: TRBV7-9
clone size: -
J gene: TRBJ2-3
D gene: -

CDR3 protein: CASGPTRGVTEAFF
CDR3 DNA: TGTGCCAGTGGACCCACCAGGGGTGTCACTGAAGCTTTCTTT
V gene: TRBV19
clone size: -
J gene: TRBJ1-1
D gene: -

CDR3 protein: CASSQDRGSNEQFF
CDR3 DNA: TGTGCCAGCAGCCAAGACAGGGGTTCCAATGAGCAGTTCTTC
V gene: TRBV14
clone size: -
J gene: TRBJ2-1
D gene: -

CDR3 protein: CATNTAAGGPHEQFF
CDR3 DNA: TGTGCCACCAACACGGCTGCGGGAGGGCCGCATGAGCAGTTCTTC
V gene: TRBV27
clone size: few
J gene: TRBJ2-1
D gene: TRBD2

CDR3 protein: CATSREFEGTGELFF
CDR3 DNA: TGTGCCACCAGCAGAGAGTTCGAGGGCACCGGGGAGCTGTTTTTT
V gene: TRBV15
clone size: -
J gene: TRBJ2-2
D gene: -

CDR3 protein: CASSQLTGGSYGYTF
CDR3 DNA: TGCGCCAGCAGCCAATTGACAGGGGGCTCCTATGGCTACACCTTC
V gene: TRBV4-3
clone size: -
J gene: TRBJ1-2
D gene: TRBD1

CDR3 protein: CASSAAGGTDTQYF
CDR3 DNA: TGTGCCAGCAGCGCAGCGGGAGGCACAGATACGCAGTATTTT
V gene: TRBV9
clone size: -
J gene: TRBJ2-3
D gene: TRBD2

CDR3 protein: CASSITGGRWTEAFF
CDR3 DNA: TGTGCCAGTAGTATTACAGGGGGCCGGTGGACTGAAGCTTTCTTT
V gene: TRBV19
clone size: -
J gene: TRBJ1-1
D gene: TRBD1

CDR3 protein: CSVARTGGPNTGELFF
CDR3 DNA: TGCAGCGTTGCCCGGACAGGGGGGCCGAACACCGGGGAGCTGTTTTTT
V gene: TRBV29-1
clone size: -
J gene: TRBJ2-2
D gene: TRBD1

CDR3 protein: CASSGDRGDGYTF
CDR3 DNA: TGTGCCAGCAGCGGGGACAGGGGAGATGGCTACACCTTC
V gene: TRBV9
clone size: -
J gene: TRBJ1-2
D gene: TRBD1

CDR3 protein: CASSAGQSNQPQHF
CDR3 DNA: TGTGCCAGCAGCGCGGGACAGTCCAATCAGCCCCAGCATTTT
V gene: TRBV11-1
clone size: -
J gene: TRBJ1-5
D gene: TRBD1

CDR3 protein: CASSLESWGVNEKLFF
CDR3 DNA: TGTGCCAGCAGCTTGGAGTCATGGGGGGTTAATGAAAAACTGTTTTTT
V gene: TRBV7-8
clone size: -
J gene: TRBJ1-4
D gene: -

CDR3 protein: CASSPSGGRMNTEAFF
CDR3 DNA: TGTGCCAGCAGCCCCTCGGGAGGAAGGATGAACACTGAAGCTTTCTTT
V gene: TRBV5-6
clone size: -
J gene: TRBJ1-1
D gene: -

CDR3 protein: CASSPARGDTEAFF
CDR3 DNA: TGTGCCAGCTCACCTGCTCGCGGGGACACTGAAGCTTTCTTT
V gene: TRBV18
clone size: -
J gene: TRBJ1-1
D gene: -

CDR3 protein: CASSYGQGQPQHF
CDR3 DNA: TGTGCCAGCAGTTATGGGCAAGGCCAGCCCCAGCATTTT
V gene: TRBV6-5
clone size: -
J gene: TRBJ1-5
D gene: -

CDR3 protein: CASSGTGDSADTQYF
CDR3 DNA: TGTGCCAGCAGTGGGACAGGGGATAGTGCAGATACGCAGTATTTT
V gene: TRBV2
clone size: -
J gene: TRBJ2-3
D gene: TRBD1

CDR3 protein: CASSESWETQYF
CDR3 DNA: TGTGCCAGCAGTGAGAGCTGGGAGACCCAGTACTTC
V gene: TRBV2
clone size: -
J gene: TRBJ2-5
D gene: -

CDR3 protein: CASTLGGNGGATEAFF
CDR3 DNA: TGTGCCAGCACCCTGGGGGGGAACGGTGGTGCCACTGAAGCTTTCTTT
V gene: TRBV5-4
clone size: few
J gene: TRBJ1-1
D gene: -

CDR3 protein: CASPWRAGGWETQYF
CDR3 DNA: TGTGCCAGCCCATGGAGGGCGGGAGGGTGGGAGACCCAGTACTTC
V gene: TRBV6-4
clone size: -
J gene: TRBJ2-5
D gene: TRBD2

CDR3 protein: CASSLVRRGGPNEQFF
CDR3 DNA: TGTGCCAGCAGCCTAGTCAGGCGGGGTGGCCCCAATGAGCAGTTCTTC
V gene: TRBV5-4
clone size: -
J gene: TRBJ2-1
D gene: -

CDR3 protein: CASSRRTGMNTEAFF
CDR3 DNA: TGTGCCAGCAGCCGGCGAACAGGGATGAACACTGAAGCTTTCTTT
V gene: TRBV6-5
clone size: -
J gene: TRBJ1-1
D gene: -

CDR3 protein: CASSVEPGLAGNTQYF
CDR3 DNA: TGTGCCAGCAGCGTCGAACCGGGACTAGCGGGCAATACGCAGTATTTT
V gene: TRBV9
clone size: -
J gene: TRBJ2-3
D gene: TRBD2

CDR3 protein: CASSPPGGRSGNTIYF
CDR3 DNA: TGTGCCAGCAGCCCCCCAGGGGGCCGCTCTGGAAACACCATATATTTT
V gene: TRBV9
clone size: -
J gene: TRBJ1-3
D gene: TRBD1

CDR3 protein: CASSWRSGSKSYEQYF
CDR3 DNA: TGTGCCAGCAGCTGGCGGAGCGGGAGTAAATCCTACGAGCAGTACTTC
V gene: TRBV5-5
clone size: once
J gene: TRBJ2-7
D gene: TRBD2

CDR3 protein: CASSTDSSGANVLTF
CDR3 DNA: TGTGCCAGCAGTACTGACAGCTCTGGGGCCAACGTCCTGACTTTC
V gene: TRBV6-4
clone size: -
J gene: TRBJ2-6
D gene: -

CDR3 protein: CASGTQPQHF
CDR3 DNA: TGTGCCAGCGGCACTCAGCCCCAGCATTTT
V gene: TRBV5-8
clone size: few
J gene: TRBJ1-5
D gene: -

CDR3 protein: CASSPPIPRQALDGYTF
CDR3 DNA: TGTGCCAGCAGCCCGCCAATCCCAAGACAGGCACTTGATGGCTACACCTTC
V gene: TRBV7-2
clone size: -
J gene: TRBJ1-2
D gene: -

CDR3 protein: CASTRQGTNEQFF
CDR3 DNA: TGTGCCAGCACCCGACAGGGTACCAATGAGCAGTTCTTC
V gene: TRBV2
clone size: -
J gene: TRBJ2-1
D gene: TRBD1

CDR3 protein: CASRGTGEFGNQPQHF
CDR3 DNA: TGTGCCAGCAGGGGAACGGGGGAATTCGGCAATCAGCCCCAGCATTTT
V gene: TRBV6-6
clone size: -
J gene: TRBJ1-5
D gene: -

CDR3 protein: CASRKGGDSYGYTF
CDR3 DNA: TGTGCCAGCAGAAAAGGGGGTGACAGTTATGGCTACACCTTC
V gene: TRBV4-2
clone size: few
J gene: TRBJ1-2
D gene: -

CDR3 protein: CASSRLTGGGDTQYF
CDR3 DNA: TGTGCCAGCAGCCGCCTAACGGGAGGAGGTGATACGCAGTATTTT
V gene: TRBV7-2
clone size: few
J gene: TRBJ2-3
D gene: TRBD2

CDR3 protein: CASSFWTGWSPGANVLTF
CDR3 DNA: TGCGCCAGCAGCTTTTGGACAGGGTGGTCTCCTGGGGCCAACGTCCTGACTTTC
V gene: TRBV5-1
clone size: -
J gene: TRBJ2-6
D gene: TRBD1

CDR3 protein: CASNPAPGVYEQYF
CDR3 DNA: TGTGCCAGTAACCCGGCCCCCGGGGTCTACGAGCAGTACTTC
V gene: TRBV19
clone size: -
J gene: TRBJ2-7
D gene: -